This TCR beta chain is from a study of CD8 T cells in ankylosing spondylitis. Germline loops: CDR1 DFQATT, CDR2 SNEGSKA (reference sequence). The V and J ends lost 6 bases and 7 bases respectively, with 10 bases between them. This CDR3 comprises 12 residues. General observations from the study: Earlier authors reported some of these motif variants in reactive arthritis synovial fluid and blood. Characteristic, it appeared, of ankylosing spondylitis blood was a TCR beta motif of seven or eight highly homologous variants. The clones that were linked to disease were reported to be significantly enriched in matched synovial fluid samples from ankylosing spondylitis patients.

This clonotype was found a few times. Its antigen is unidentified. Making use of molecular barcodes, quantitative 5'-RACE generated TCR beta libraries. Via MiXCR, TCRdb re-called the 5' RACE reads, giving one row per CDR3 protein. The sample lists approximately 290,000 distinct CDR3 sequences, under 25% occurring once. This rearrangement joins TRBV20-1 to TRBJ1-6; D unclear. The sequenced sample was blood, either unsorted or a sorted T cell fraction (not recorded which). The source is a female donor with ankylosing spondylitis or in good health (not recorded which). CDR3: CSARLRNSPLHF. The DNA for the CDR3 is TGCAGTGCCCGACTTAGGAATTCACCCCTCCACTTT.